Presented here are 2 T cell receptor beta chains from one specimen sequenced in a study of blood T cells in healthy people across ages. Using a J-beta primer mix together with a sample-barcoded 5' primer, a second PCR was run for about 6 to 11 cycles. TCRdb fed the 5' RACE reads into MiXCR, producing one record per CDR3 protein. There are 800,000 to 900,000 distinct CDR3 sequences in the sample; under 80% occur only once, and approximately 30% lies in the top ten. Material for sequencing was blood. The receptors shown here come from a young man in good health.

This clonotype was found a few times. The genes are TRBV10-3 and TRBJ2-1, with 7 bases identical to TRBD1. The germline V gene encodes CDR1 ENHRY and CDR2 SYGVKD. After removal of 4 bases from V and 0 bases from J, the junction contained 3 bases not matched to a gene. This CDR3 has 15 amino acids. CDR3 residues: CAISGDRLSYNEQFF. The CDR3 region has the DNA TGTGCCATCAGTGGGGACAGACTCTCCTACAATGAGCAGTTCTTC.

This clonotype was observed a handful of times. V usage is TRBV9 and J usage is TRBJ2-6; D remains unclear. The CDR3 is 17 amino acids. Trimming took 3 bases from V and 1 from J, leaving 14 bases between them. Per germline, CDR1 SGDLS and CDR2 YYNGEE. This chain's CDR3 is CASSAQDGPSGANVLTF. The DNA of the CDR3 is TGTGCCAGCAGCGCTCAGGACGGGCCGTCTGGGGCCAACGTCCTGACTTTC.